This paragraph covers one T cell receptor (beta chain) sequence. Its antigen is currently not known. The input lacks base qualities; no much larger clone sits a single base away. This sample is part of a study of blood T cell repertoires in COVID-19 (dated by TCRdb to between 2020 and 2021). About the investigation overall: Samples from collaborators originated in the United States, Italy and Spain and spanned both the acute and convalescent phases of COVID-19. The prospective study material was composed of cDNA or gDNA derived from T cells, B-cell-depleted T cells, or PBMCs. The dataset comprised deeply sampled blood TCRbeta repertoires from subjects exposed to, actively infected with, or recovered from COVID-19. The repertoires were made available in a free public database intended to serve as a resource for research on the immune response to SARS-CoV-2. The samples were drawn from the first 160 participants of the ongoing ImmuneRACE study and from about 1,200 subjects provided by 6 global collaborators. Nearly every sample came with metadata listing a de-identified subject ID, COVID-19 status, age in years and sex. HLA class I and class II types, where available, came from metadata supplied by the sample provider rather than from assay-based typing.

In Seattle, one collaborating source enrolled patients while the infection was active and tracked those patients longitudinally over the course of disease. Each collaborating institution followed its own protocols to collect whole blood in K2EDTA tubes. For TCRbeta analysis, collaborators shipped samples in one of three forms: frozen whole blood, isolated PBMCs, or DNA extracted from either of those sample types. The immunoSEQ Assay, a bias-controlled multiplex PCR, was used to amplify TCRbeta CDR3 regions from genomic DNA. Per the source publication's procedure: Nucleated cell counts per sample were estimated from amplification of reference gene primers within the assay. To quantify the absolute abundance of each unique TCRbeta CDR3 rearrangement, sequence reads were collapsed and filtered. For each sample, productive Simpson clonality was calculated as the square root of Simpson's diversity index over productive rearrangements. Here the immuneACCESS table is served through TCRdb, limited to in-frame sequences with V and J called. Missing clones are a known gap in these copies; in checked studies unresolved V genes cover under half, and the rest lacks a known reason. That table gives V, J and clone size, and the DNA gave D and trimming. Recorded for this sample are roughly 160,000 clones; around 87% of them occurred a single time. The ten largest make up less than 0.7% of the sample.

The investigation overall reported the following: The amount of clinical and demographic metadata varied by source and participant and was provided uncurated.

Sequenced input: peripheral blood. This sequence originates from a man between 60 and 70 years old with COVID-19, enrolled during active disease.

In nucleotide form, the sequence is TGTGCCAGCGCCCAGGGGATTAATGAAAAACTGTTTTTT. Its translation is CASAQGINEKLFF. Recombination joined TRBV18 with TRBJ1-4; possibly the D gene is TRBD1, per 6 matching bases. Via the germline V gene, CDR1 is KGHSH and CDR2 LQKENI. The V end loses 8 bases and the J end loses 4 bases, and a stretch of 11 bases separates them. From cysteine to phenylalanine, the CDR3 is 13 amino acids long. The entry retains the CDR3 DNA only, 39 bases that are in frame from base 1.